A selection of T cell receptor beta chains follows, all from one sample in a study of T-cell reconstitution after alpha-beta-depleted transplantation in children. Using its own MiXCR run on the PCR reads, TCRdb lists one record per CDR3 protein. The table lists hundreds of thousands of distinct CDR3 sequences, 11% of them singletons. Sequencing used PBMCs, obtained before TCRalphabeta/CD19-depleted stem cell transplant. These receptors all come from a child younger than two with acute myeloid leukemia, due to receive a stem cell transplant. Both conserved end residues are part of each CDR3. D genes are given only for firm matches. Some rows have no size entry. The others give once, few or many, or a class for an expanded clone.

J gene	V gene	clone size	D gene	CDR3 DNA	CDR3 protein
TRBJ2-1	TRBV5-4	many	TRBD2	TGTGCCAGCAGCTTGGCTGTAGCGGGAGGGCCGGATGAGCAGTTCTTC	CASSLAVAGGPDEQFF
TRBJ2-2	TRBV30	many	-	TGTGCCTGGAGTAGCTACGGGGAGCTGTTTTTT	CAWSSYGELFF
TRBJ2-5	TRBV7-6	many	-	TGTGCCAGCAGCTTAATCCAGGAGACCCAGTACTTC	CASSLIQETQYF
TRBJ2-7	TRBV7-2	many	-	TGTGCCAGCAGCTTAGCGGTCAGCTCCTACGAGCAGTACTTC	CASSLAVSSYEQYF
TRBJ2-1	TRBV20-1	many	-	TGCAGTGCTAGAGATACTGGGACAAACAATGAGCAGTTCTTC	CSARDTGTNNEQFF
TRBJ2-3	TRBV20-1	many	-	TGCAGTGCTAGAGGGCTGGGGGGCACAGATACGCAGTATTTT	CSARGLGGTDTQYF
TRBJ1-2	TRBV27	few	-	TGTGCCAGCAGTTCGAGTTGGGGAATCGACTATGGCTACACCTTC	CASSSSWGIDYGYTF
TRBJ1-5	TRBV12-3/TRBV12-4	many	-	TGTGCCAGCAGCATCTCCGTCCCGCGGCCCCAGCATTTT	CASSISVPRPQHF
TRBJ1-1	TRBV12-3/TRBV12-4	-	-	TGTGCCAGCAGTGCAGGTCCTGGAACTGAAGCTTTCTTT	CASSAGPGTEAFF
TRBJ2-7	TRBV5-1	many	-	TGCGCCAGCAGCTTGTGGGGGCAGTCCTCCTACGAGCAGTACTTC	CASSLWGQSSYEQYF
TRBJ2-1	TRBV5-6	many	-	TGTGCCAGCACCCCTTGGTGGACAGAAAACAATGAGCAGTTCTTC	CASTPWWTENNEQFF
TRBJ2-1	TRBV29-1	many	TRBD1	TGCAGCGTCCGGGACAGCTACAATGAGCAGTTCTTC	CSVRDSYNEQFF
TRBJ2-7	TRBV3-1	many	-	TGTGCCAGCAGCCTACGGACTGTCGCCGAGCAGTACTTC	CASSLRTVAEQYF
TRBJ1-1	TRBV9	few	-	TGTGCCAGCAGCGTAGGTGGGGGGCCTGAAGCTTTCTTT	CASSVGGGPEAFF
TRBJ2-4	TRBV20-1	many	-	TGCAGTGCTCCCCCCCGGGGCCAAAACATTCAGTACTTC	CSAPPRGQNIQYF
TRBJ2-2	TRBV5-4	many	-	TGTGCCAGCAGCCCTGACATTGCCGGCACCGGGGAGCTGTTTTTT	CASSPDIAGTGELFF
TRBJ2-3	TRBV3-1	many	TRBD1	TGTGCCAGCAGCCAAATGGGGACAGGGGGCAGCACAGATACGCAGTATTTT	CASSQMGTGGSTDTQYF
TRBJ2-1	TRBV12-3/TRBV12-4	many	-	TGTGCCAGCAGTTTGGGGCCCCCTCCCTACAATGAGCAGTTCTTC	CASSLGPPPYNEQFF
TRBJ1-2	TRBV27	many	-	TGTGCCAGCCATAGTCCTAACTATGGCTACACCTTC	CASHSPNYGYTF
TRBJ2-7	TRBV30	-	-	TGTGCCTGGCTCGCGGGTAGCTCCTACGAGCAGTACTTC	CAWLAGSSYEQYF
TRBJ2-5	TRBV18	few	-	TGTGCCAGCTCATCGGACGTCCAAGAGACCCAGTACTTC	CASSSDVQETQYF
TRBJ2-1	TRBV5-1	-	-	TGCGCCAGCAGCTTCCGACAGCCAACGAGCTCCTACAATGAGCAGTTCTTC	CASSFRQPTSSYNEQFF
TRBJ2-6	TRBV28	few	-	TGTGCCAGCAGTCCTTATGGCGGGGCCAACGTCCTGACTTTC	CASSPYGGANVLTF
TRBJ2-2	TRBV5-1	many	-	TGCGCCAGCAATTCCAGAGGAGACACCGGGGAGCTGTTTTTT	CASNSRGDTGELFF
TRBJ1-1	TRBV20-1	many	-	TGCAGTGCTAGAGACACAGGAACAGTTACTGAAGCTTTCTTT	CSARDTGTVTEAFF
TRBJ1-5	TRBV5-1	many	TRBD1	TGCGCCAGCAGCTTGGGACAGGGGGGGGAGCCCCAGCATTTT	CASSLGQGGEPQHF
TRBJ1-1	TRBV20-1	many	-	TGCAGTGCTAGAGTAACAGGTGCGAACACTGAAGCTTTCTTT	CSARVTGANTEAFF
TRBJ2-3	TRBV15	-	-	TGTGCCACCAGCCTCCTGCGCCATACGCAGTATTTT	CATSLLRHTQYF
TRBJ2-2	TRBV27	many	TRBD2	TGTGCCAGCAGACTAGCGGAAGGGTATGGGGAGCTGTTTTTT	CASRLAEGYGELFF
TRBJ2-7	TRBV12-3/TRBV12-4	-	-	TGTGCCAGCAGCGAGGGGCCCGAGCAGTACTTC	CASSEGPEQYF
TRBJ1-5	TRBV7-6	few	-	TGTGCCAGCAGCCCAGGGGCCCATAGCAATCAGCCCCAGCATTTT	CASSPGAHSNQPQHF
TRBJ2-2	TRBV12-3/TRBV12-4	many	-	TGTGCCAGCAGTAGACGACAGCCGAACACCGGGGAGCTGTTTTTT	CASSRRQPNTGELFF
TRBJ2-3	TRBV29-1	many	-	TGCAGCGTTGCGAGAGGGAGTACTAGCACAGATACGCAGTATTTT	CSVARGSTSTDTQYF
TRBJ2-1	TRBV5-1	many	-	TGCGCCAGCAGCTTGGTAGGGGGAAACAATGAGCAGTTCTTC	CASSLVGGNNEQFF
TRBJ1-5	TRBV12-3/TRBV12-4	many	-	TGTGCCAGCAGCCCACAACCCGGAGAGGGAAAGCCCCAGCATTTT	CASSPQPGEGKPQHF
TRBJ2-5	TRBV7-9	-	-	TGTGCCAGCAGCCCCGCCTTTGGGCCTACGGAGACCCAGTACTTC	CASSPAFGPTETQYF
TRBJ1-6	TRBV12-3/TRBV12-4	many	-	TGTGCCAGCAGCCCGACCGGGACAAGTTTTTCACCCCTCCACTTT	CASSPTGTSFSPLHF
TRBJ2-7	TRBV5-4	many	TRBD2	TGTGCCAGCAGCTTGGGGGGACTAGCGGGACTCTACGAGCAGTACTTC	CASSLGGLAGLYEQYF
TRBJ2-7	TRBV28	many	-	TGTGCCAGCAGATCCCGGTGGGGGCGGGAGACCTCCTACGAGCAGTACTTC	CASRSRWGRETSYEQYF
TRBJ2-3	TRBV29-1	few	TRBD2	TGCAGCGGCGTCCGGACTAGCGCCACAGATACGCAGTATTTT	CSGVRTSATDTQYF
TRBJ1-5	TRBV5-1	many	-	TGCGCCAGCAGCTTGACCCCGGGAGGTAATCAGCCCCAGCATTTT	CASSLTPGGNQPQHF
TRBJ2-6	TRBV14	-	-	TGTGCCAGCAGCCAAGATACAGGGACATGGGCTGGGGCCAACGTCCTGACTTTC	CASSQDTGTWAGANVLTF
TRBJ1-4	TRBV6-1	many	-	TGTGCCAGCAGTGAAGCTGCAATCATCGCAACTAATGAAAAACTGTTTTTT	CASSEAAIIATNEKLFF
TRBJ2-1	TRBV20-1	many	TRBD2	TGCAGTGCCAGTGAAACTAGCGGATACAATGAGCAGTTCTTC	CSASETSGYNEQFF
TRBJ1-2	TRBV4-2	many	-	TGTGCCAGCAGCCAAGAGGGCCTCTATGGCTACACCTTC	CASSQEGLYGYTF
TRBJ1-3	TRBV28	many	-	TGTGCCAGCAGTTTCGCTAGGGGGGCCCAGACGGGAAACACCATATATTTT	CASSFARGAQTGNTIYF
TRBJ2-1	TRBV25-1	many	-	TGTGCCAGCAGTGAAGCGGTCCATCTTCTTTACAATGAGCAGTTCTTC	CASSEAVHLLYNEQFF
TRBJ2-5	TRBV7-9	many	-	TGTGCCAGCAGCTTAGGTACAGGACGGTCACAAGAGACCCAGTACTTC	CASSLGTGRSQETQYF
TRBJ1-1	TRBV5-1	many	-	TGCGCCAGCAGCTTGGGCCTAGAAGCTTTCTTT	CASSLGLEAFF
TRBJ2-3	TRBV28	many	TRBD1	TGTGCCAGCAGTTTACCAACAGGGGCGGGCGCAGATACGCAGTATTTT	CASSLPTGAGADTQYF
TRBJ2-3	TRBV12-3/TRBV12-4	many	-	TGTGCCAGCAGTCCTCAGGGTCGGGTCACAGATACGCAGTATTTT	CASSPQGRVTDTQYF
TRBJ2-1	TRBV5-6	many	TRBD2	TGTGCCAGCAGCCCCCGAGGGAGTAGCGGGTCCGGGAAGCAGTTCTTC	CASSPRGSSGSGKQFF
TRBJ2-7	TRBV7-7	many	-	TGTGCCAGCAGCCCCAGACTAGAAGGAGAGCAGTACTTC	CASSPRLEGEQYF
TRBJ1-5	TRBV10-3	many	TRBD1	TGTGCCATCAGTGCCGGGACAGGGAGATATAGCAATCAGCCCCAGCATTTT	CAISAGTGRYSNQPQHF
TRBJ2-3	TRBV20-1	many	TRBD1	TGCAGTGCTAGTATGCGGGACAGGGGTTCAGATACGCAGTATTTT	CSASMRDRGSDTQYF
TRBJ1-5	TRBV12-3/TRBV12-4	many	TRBD1	TGTGCCAGCAGTCAAGGACAGGTGAGCAATCAGCCCCAGCATTTT	CASSQGQVSNQPQHF
TRBJ1-2	TRBV29-1	many	-	TGCAGCGTTGTCTACCATGAGGGGGGCTACACCTTC	CSVVYHEGGYTF
TRBJ2-3	TRBV20-1	many	-	TGCAGTGCTAGAGTTCAGGACAGCACAGATACGCAGTATTTT	CSARVQDSTDTQYF
TRBJ2-5	TRBV5-4	many	-	TGTGCCAGCAACAGGGGGGGAGGGCGGCAAGAGACCCAGTACTTC	CASNRGGGRQETQYF
TRBJ2-1	TRBV11-2	many	TRBD2	TGTGCCAGCAGCTCCCAGCGGGGCTACAATGAGCAGTTCTTC	CASSSQRGYNEQFF